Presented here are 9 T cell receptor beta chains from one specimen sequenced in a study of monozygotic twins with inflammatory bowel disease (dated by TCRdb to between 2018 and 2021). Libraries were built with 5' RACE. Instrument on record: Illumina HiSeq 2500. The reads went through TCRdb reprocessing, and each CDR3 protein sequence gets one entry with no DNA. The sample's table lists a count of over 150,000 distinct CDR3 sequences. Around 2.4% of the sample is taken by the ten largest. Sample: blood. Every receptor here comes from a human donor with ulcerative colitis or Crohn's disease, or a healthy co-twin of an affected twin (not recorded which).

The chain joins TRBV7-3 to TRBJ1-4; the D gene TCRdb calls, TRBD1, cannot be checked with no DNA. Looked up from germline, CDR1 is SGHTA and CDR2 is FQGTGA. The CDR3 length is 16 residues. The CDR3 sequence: CASTETPTTGNEKLFF.

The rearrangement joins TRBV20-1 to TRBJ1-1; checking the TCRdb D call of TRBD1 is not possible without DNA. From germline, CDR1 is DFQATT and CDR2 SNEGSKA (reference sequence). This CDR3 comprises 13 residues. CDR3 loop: CSATRDRNTEAFF.

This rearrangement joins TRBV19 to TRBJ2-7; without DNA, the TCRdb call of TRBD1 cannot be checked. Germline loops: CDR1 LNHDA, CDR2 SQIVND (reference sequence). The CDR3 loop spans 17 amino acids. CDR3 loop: CASSIQDRGRYEVKQYF.

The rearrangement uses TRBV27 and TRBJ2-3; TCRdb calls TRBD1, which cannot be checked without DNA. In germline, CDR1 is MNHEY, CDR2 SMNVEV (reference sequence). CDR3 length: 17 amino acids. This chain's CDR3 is CASSLTPTRVSTDTQYF.

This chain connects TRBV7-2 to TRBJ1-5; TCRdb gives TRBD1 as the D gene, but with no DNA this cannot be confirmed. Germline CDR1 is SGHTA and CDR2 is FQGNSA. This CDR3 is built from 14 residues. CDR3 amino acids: CASSWTGGAQPQHF. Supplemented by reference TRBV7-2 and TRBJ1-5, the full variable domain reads GAGVSQSPSNKVTEKGKDVELRCDPISGHTALYWYRQSLGQGLEFLIYFQGNSAPDKSGLPSDRFSAERTGGSVSTLTIQRTQQEDSAVYLCASSWTGGAQPQHFGDGTRLSIL.

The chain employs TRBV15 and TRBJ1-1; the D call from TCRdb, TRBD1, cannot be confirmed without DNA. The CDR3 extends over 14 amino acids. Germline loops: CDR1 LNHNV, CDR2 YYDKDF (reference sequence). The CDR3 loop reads CATRENRVNTEAFF.

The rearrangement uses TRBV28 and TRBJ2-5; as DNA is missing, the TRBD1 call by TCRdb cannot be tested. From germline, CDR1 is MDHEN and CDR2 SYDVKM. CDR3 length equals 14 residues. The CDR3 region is CASSSIATEETQYF. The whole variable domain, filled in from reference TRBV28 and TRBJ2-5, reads DVKVTQSSRYLVKRTGEKVFLECVQDMDHENMFWYRQDPGLGLRLIYFSYDVKMKEKGDIPEGYSVSREKKERFSLILESASTNQTSMYLCASSSIATEETQYFGPGTRLLVL.

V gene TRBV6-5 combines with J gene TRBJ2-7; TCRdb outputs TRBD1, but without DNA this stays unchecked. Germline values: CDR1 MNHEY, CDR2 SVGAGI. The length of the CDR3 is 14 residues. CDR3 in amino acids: CASSYRDRGYEQYF.

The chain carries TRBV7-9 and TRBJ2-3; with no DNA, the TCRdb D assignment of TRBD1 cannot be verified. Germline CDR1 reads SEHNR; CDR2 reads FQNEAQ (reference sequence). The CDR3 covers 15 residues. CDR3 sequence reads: CASSLQGGAAATQYF.